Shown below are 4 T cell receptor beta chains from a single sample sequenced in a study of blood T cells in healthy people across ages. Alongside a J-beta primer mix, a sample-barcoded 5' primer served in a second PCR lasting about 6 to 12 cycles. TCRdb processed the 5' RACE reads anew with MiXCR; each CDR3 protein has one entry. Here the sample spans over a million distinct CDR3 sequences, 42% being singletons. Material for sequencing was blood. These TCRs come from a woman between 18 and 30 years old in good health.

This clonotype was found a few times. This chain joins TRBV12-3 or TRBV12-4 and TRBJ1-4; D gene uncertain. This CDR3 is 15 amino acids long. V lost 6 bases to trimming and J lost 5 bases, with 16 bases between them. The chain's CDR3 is CASRSNGVSNEKLFF. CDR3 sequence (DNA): TGTGCCAGCAGGTCAAACGGGGTCTCGAATGAAAAACTGTTTTTT.

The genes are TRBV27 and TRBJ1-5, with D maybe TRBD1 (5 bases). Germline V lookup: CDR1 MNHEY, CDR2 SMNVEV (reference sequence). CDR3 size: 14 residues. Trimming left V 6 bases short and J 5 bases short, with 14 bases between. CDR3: CASSAPGTDQPQHF. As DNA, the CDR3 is TGTGCCAGCAGCGCACCCGGGACCGATCAGCCCCAGCATTTT.

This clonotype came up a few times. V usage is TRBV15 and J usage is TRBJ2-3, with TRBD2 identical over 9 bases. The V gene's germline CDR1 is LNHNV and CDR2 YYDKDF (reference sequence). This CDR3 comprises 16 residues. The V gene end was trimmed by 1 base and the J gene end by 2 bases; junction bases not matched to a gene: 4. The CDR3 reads CATSRVLAGDTDTQYF. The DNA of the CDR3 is TGTGCCACCAGCAGAGTCTTAGCGGGGGACACAGATACGCAGTATTTT.

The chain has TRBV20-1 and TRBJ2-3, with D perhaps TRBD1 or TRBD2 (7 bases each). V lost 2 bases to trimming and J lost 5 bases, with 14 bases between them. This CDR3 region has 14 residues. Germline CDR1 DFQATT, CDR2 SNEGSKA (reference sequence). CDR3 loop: CSARWAGGGDTQYF. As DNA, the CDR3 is TGCAGTGCTAGATGGGCAGGGGGGGGAGATACGCAGTATTTT.